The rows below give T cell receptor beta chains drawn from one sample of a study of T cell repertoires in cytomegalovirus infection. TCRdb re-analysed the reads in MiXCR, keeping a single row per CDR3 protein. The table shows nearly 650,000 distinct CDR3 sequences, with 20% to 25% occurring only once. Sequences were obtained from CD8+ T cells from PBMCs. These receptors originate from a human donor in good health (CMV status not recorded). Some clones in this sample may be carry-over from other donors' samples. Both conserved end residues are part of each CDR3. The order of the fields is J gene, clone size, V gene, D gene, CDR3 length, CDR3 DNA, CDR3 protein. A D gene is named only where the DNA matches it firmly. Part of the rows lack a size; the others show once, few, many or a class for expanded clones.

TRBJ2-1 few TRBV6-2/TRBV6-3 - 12 TGTGCCAGCAGTGGAGGGTTGGATGAGCAGTTCTTC CASSGGLDEQFF
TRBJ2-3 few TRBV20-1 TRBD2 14 TGCAGTGCCCCGGGACTAGCGGATACAGATACGCAGTATTTT CSAPGLADTDTQYF
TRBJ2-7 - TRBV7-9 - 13 TGTGCCAGCAGTCGGGCCACCGCCTACGAGCAGTACTTC CASSRATAYEQYF
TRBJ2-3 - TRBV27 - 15 TGTGCCAGCAGTGCGGACATGTCGGGCACAGATACGCAGTATTTT CASSADMSGTDTQYF
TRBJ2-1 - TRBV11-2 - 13 TGTGCCAGCAGCTTAGCTCGGGTGGGTGAGCAGTTCTTC CASSLARVGEQFF
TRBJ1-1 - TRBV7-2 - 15 TGTGCCAGCAGCTTAGAGGTAGGCAGGGGCACTGAAGCTTTCTTT CASSLEVGRGTEAFF
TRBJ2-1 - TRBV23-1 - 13 TGCGCCAGCAGTCAATATGGTAACCCTGTGCAGTTCTTC CASSQYGNPVQFF
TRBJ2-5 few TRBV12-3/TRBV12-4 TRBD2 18 TGTGCCAGCAGTTTGCGGACTAGCGGGCCAGCGTACCAAGAGACCCAGTACTTC CASSLRTSGPAYQETQYF
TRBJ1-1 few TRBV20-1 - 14 TGCAGTGCTAGAGGCCCAGGAACGAACACTGAAGCTTTCTTT CSARGPGTNTEAFF
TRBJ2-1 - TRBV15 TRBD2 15 TGTGCCACCAGCGCTGCTAGCGGGGCTAAGCATGAGCAGTTCTTC CATSAASGAKHEQFF
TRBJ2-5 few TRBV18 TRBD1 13 TGTGCCAGCTCACTGACAGGGGCAGAGACCCAGTACTTC CASSLTGAETQYF
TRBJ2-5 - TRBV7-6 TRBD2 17 TGTGCCAGCAGCCTAGCGGCTAGCGGGCCCTTTACGGAGACCCAGTACTTC CASSLAASGPFTETQYF
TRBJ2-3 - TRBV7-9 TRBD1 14 TGTGCCAGCAGCCCCCAGGGGGTCACAGATACGCAGTATTTT CASSPQGVTDTQYF
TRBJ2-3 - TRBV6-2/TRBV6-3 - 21 TGTGCCAGCAGTTACTCGTGGCTTTCTAGCTCACAAGATTTTAGCACAGATACGCAGTATTTT CASSYSWLSSSQDFSTDTQYF
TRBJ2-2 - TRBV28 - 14 TGTGCCTGCGTTACGCCCGGTGGGACCGGGGAGCTGTTTTTT CACVTPGGTGELFF
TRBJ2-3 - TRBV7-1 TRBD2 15 TGTGCCAGCAGCGCAACTAGCGGGGACACAGATACGCAGTATTTT CASSATSGDTDTQYF
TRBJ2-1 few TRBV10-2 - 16 TGCGCCAGCAGAGCTAGAGAAACACCCCCCTACAATGAGCAGTTCTTC CASRARETPPYNEQFF
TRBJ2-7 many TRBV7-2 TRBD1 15 TGTGCCAGCAGCTTAGGGGGGGACAGGGCGTCCAAGCAGTACTTC CASSLGGDRASKQYF
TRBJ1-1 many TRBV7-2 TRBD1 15 TGTGCCAGCAGCCGAGAGGGGACAGGGAACACTGAAGCTTTCTTT CASSREGTGNTEAFF
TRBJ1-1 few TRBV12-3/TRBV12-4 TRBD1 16 TGTGCCAGCTGGGTAGGGGACAGGGGCTCGAACACTGAAGCTTTCTTT CASWVGDRGSNTEAFF
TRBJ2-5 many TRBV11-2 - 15 TGTGCCAGCAGCACTCCGGGACTCTTACGAGAGACCCAGTACTTC CASSTPGLLRETQYF
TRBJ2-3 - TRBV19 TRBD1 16 TGTGCCAGTAGTCCGCGTCCCGGGACAGGGGCAGATACGCAGTATTTT CASSPRPGTGADTQYF
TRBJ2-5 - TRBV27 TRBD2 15 TGTGCCAGCAGTTCCGCTAGCGGGATTGGGGAGACCCAGTACTTC CASSSASGIGETQYF
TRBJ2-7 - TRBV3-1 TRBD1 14 TGTGCCAGCAGCCAAGTGGGACAGAGCTACGAGCAGTACTTC CASSQVGQSYEQYF
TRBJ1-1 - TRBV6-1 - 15 TGTGCCAGCAGTGAAGGCGGGGGTGGGGGGACTGAAGCTTTCTTT CASSEGGGGGTEAFF
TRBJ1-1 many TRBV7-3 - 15 TGTGCCAGCAGCTTAAATTGGGGTATGAACACTGAAGCTTTCTTT CASSLNWGMNTEAFF
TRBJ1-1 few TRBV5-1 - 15 TGCGCCAGCAAACTCTGGACAGCCCAGAACACTGAAGCTTTCTTT CASKLWTAQNTEAFF
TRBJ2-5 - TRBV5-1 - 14 TGCGCCAGCAGCTTCCGGGACAAACAAGAGACCCAGTACTTC CASSFRDKQETQYF
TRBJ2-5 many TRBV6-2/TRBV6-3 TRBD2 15 TGTGCCAGCAGTTTTACACTAGCGGGTCAAGAGACCCAGTACTTC CASSFTLAGQETQYF
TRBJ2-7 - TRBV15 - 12 TGTGCCACCAGCAGGGTCACGGAGGAGCAGTACTTC CATSRVTEEQYF
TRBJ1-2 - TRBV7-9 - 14 TGTGCCAGCAGCTTATCCGAAAGGGGAGGAGGCTACACCTTC CASSLSERGGGYTF
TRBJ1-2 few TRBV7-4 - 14 TGTGCCAGCAGCCAAGTTACGGGGGTCTATGGCTACACCTTC CASSQVTGVYGYTF
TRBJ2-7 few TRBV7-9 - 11 TGTGCCAGCAGCCGTTCTCGCGAGCAGTACTTC CASSRSREQYF
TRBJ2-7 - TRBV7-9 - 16 TGTGCCAGCAGCCGCCGGGAGAATAGGAAACACTACGAGCAGTACTTC CASSRRENRKHYEQYF
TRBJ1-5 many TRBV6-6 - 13 TGTGCCAGCAGTTACGAGTGGAATCAGCCCCAGCATTTT CASSYEWNQPQHF
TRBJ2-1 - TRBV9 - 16 TGTGCCAGCAGCGAGGGAGTGGGGGGGCCTTACAATGAGCAGTTCTTC CASSEGVGGPYNEQFF
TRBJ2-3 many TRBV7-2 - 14 TGTGCCAGCAGCTTAGATGGGGCCGCAGATACGCAGTATTTT CASSLDGAADTQYF
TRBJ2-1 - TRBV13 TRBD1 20 TGTGCCAGCAGTCCCCTTCCAGGGCAGGGGGCTTCGACCTCCCACAATGAACAGTTCTTC CASSPLPGQGASTSHNEQFF
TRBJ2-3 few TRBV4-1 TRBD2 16 TGCGCCAGCAGCCCCGGACTAGCGTTAAGCACAGATACGCAGTATTTT CASSPGLALSTDTQYF
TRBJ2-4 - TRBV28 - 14 TGTGCCAGCAGCTACGGGACTTTTTTAAACATTCAGTACTTC CASSYGTFLNIQYF
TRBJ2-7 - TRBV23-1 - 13 TGCGCCTGCTCAGACCAGGGTAACTACGAGCAGTACTTC CACSDQGNYEQYF
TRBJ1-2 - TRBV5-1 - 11 TGCGCCAGCATAGGGCCCTATGGCTACACCTTC CASIGPYGYTF
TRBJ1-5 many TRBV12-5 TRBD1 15 TGTGCTAGTGGTTTGGCAGGGACAGACCATCAGCTCCAGCATTTT CASGLAGTDHQLQHF
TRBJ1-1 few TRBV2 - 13 TGTGCCAGCAGTCGTCAGTTGTACACTGAAGCTTTCTTT CASSRQLYTEAFF